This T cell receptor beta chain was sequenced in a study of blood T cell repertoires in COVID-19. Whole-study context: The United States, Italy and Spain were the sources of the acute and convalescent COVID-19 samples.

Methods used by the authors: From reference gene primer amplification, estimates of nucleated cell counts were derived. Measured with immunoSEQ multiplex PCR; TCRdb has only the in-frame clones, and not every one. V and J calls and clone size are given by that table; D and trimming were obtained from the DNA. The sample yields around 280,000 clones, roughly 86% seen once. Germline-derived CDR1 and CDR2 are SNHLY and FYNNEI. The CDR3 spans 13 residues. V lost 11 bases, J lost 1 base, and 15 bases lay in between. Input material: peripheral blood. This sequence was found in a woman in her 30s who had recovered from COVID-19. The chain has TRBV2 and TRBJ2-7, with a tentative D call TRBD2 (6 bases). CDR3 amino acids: CAGGGLSSYEQYF. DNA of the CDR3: TGTGCCGGGGGAGGACTGTCTTCCTACGAGCAGTACTTC.